This T cell receptor beta chain stems from a study of cytomegalovirus exposure and HLA in healthy donors. Both 60 Vbeta primers and 13 Jbeta primers went into the PCR. Profiled with immunoSEQ multiplex PCR; TCRdb holds only in-frame clones, not every one. This table has about 160,000 clones, about 75% appearing once. This clone occurred once. Within the sample, other DNA sequences also encode this same CDR3. V lost 4 bases to trimming and J lost 2 bases, with 6 bases between them. This CDR3 spans 12 amino acids. The germline gives CDR1 SNHLY, CDR2 FYNNEI. The receptor's source is a woman aged 45 to 65 in good health and CMV-seropositive. The material sequenced was PBMCs. The chain links TRBV2 to TRBJ2-7; D unclear. CDR3 residues: CASSGGPYEQYF. The CDR3 region has the DNA TGTGCCAGCAGTGGAGGTCCCTACGAGCAGTACTTC.